One T cell receptor beta chain is described in this entry. Its antigen is currently unknown. The sample is drawn from a study of cytomegalovirus exposure and HLA in healthy donors. The study, taken as a whole, reports: Several of the most significant clusters appeared, in a later analysis, to be linked to common viral pathogens. Earlier analysis yielded a pattern in which most TCR beta V segments were productive about 87% or about 30% of the time. Most TCRs appeared rarely, but some public TCRs recurred in many donors.

The PCR made use of 60 Vbeta and 13 Jbeta primers. Repertoires were generated with immunoSEQ multiplex PCR, while TCRdb's copy carries only in-frame clones and drops some. This table holds just over 150,000 clones, around 84% found once. Sequenced sample: PBMCs. The receptor was derived from a young man in good health and CMV-seronegative.

CDR3 sequence (DNA): TGCGCCAGCAGCCAGGCGACTAGCGGGAGGAACACCGGGGAGCTGTTTTTT. Its protein product is CASSQATSGRNTGELFF. The genes are TRBV4-1 and TRBJ2-2; 12 bases align to TRBD2. The CDR3 sequence is 17 residues long. Germline V gene sequence: CDR1 MGHRA, CDR2 YSYEKL. J lost 1 base, V lost 3 bases, and 3 bases had no gene match.